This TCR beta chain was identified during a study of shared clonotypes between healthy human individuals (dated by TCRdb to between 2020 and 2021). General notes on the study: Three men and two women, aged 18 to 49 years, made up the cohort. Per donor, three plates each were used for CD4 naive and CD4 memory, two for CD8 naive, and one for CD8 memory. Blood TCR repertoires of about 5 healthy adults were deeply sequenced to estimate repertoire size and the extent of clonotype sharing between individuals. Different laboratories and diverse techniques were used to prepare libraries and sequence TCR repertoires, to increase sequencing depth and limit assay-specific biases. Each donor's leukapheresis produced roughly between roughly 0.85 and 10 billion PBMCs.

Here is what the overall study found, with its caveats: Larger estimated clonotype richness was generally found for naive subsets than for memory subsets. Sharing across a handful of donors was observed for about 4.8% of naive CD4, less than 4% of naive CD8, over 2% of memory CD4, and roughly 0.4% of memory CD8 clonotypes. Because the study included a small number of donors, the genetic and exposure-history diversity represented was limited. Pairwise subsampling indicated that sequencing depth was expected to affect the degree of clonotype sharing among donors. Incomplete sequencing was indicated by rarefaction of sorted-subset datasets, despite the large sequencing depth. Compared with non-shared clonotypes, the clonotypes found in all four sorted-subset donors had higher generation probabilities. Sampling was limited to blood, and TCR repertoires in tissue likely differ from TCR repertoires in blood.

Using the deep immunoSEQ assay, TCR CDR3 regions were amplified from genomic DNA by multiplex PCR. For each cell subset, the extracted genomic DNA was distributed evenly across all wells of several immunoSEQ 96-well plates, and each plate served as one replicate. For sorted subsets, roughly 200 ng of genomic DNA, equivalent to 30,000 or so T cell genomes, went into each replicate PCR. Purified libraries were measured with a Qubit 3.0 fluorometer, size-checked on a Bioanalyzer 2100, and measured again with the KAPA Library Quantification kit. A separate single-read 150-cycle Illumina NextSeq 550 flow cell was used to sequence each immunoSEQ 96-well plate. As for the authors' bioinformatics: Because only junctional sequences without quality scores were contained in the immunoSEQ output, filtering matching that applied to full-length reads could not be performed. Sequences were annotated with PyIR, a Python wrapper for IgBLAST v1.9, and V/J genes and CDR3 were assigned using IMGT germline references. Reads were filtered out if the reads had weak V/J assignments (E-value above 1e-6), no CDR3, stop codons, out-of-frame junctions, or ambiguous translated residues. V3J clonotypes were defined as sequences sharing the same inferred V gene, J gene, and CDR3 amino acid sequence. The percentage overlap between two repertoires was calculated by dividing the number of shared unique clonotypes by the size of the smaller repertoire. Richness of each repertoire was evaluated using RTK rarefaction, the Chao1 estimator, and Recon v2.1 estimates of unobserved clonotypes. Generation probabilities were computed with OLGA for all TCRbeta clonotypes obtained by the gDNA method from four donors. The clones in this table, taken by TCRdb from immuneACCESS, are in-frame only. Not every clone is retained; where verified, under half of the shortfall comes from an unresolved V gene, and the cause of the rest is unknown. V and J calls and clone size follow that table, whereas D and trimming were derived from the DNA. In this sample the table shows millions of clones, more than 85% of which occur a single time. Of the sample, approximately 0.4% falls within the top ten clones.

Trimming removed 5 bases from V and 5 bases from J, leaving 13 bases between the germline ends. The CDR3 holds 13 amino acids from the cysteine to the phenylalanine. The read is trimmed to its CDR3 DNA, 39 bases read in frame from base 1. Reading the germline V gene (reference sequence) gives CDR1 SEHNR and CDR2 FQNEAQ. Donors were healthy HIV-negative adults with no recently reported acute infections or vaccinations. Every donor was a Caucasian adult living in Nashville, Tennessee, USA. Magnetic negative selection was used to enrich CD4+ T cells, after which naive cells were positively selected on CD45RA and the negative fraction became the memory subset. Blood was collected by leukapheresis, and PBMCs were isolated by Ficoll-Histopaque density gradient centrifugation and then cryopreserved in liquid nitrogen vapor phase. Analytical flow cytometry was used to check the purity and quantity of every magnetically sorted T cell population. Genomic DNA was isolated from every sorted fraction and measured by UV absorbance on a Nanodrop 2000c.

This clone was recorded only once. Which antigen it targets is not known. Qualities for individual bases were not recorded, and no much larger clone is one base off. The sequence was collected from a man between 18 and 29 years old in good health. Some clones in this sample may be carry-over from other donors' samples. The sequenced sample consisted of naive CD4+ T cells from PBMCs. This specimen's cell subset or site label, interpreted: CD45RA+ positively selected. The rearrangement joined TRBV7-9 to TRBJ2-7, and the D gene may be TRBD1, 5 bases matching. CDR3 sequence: CASSRDPGNEQYF. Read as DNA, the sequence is TGTGCCAGCAGCCGAGACCCAGGGAACGAGCAGTACTTC.